This T cell receptor (beta chain) originates from a study of T cell responses to AZD1222 COVID-19 vaccine (dated by TCRdb to the early 2020s). Regarding the research as a whole: Because spike-specific TCR depth and breadth did not differ between the two schedules, AZD1222 recipients who got a second dose at roughly 4 weeks were pooled with those who got a second dose at roughly 12 weeks. TCR sequencing was performed for 230 to 250 trial participants, of whom about 200 were given two doses of AZD1222 and 26 were given two doses of MenACWY control vaccine. Trial participants were enrolled by age into 18-55, 56-69 and 70-plus year subgroups, with 148, 28 and 57 TCR-sequenced participants respectively.

The CDR3 regions of human TCRbeta chains were analyzed by immunosequencing. The paper's processing steps were these. TCRs in the repertoires were matched against a reference library of SARS-CoV-2-specific TCRs that had been generated with the MIRA antigen-specificity platform. Breadth was defined as the fraction of unique TCRs that were SARS-CoV-2-associated, and depth was defined as the fraction of total T cells that were SARS-CoV-2-associated. Each spike-specific TCR was assigned to its reactive spike region and to a CD4 or CD8 class using the MIRA data. Log10-transformed breadth and depth values were compared by one-way ANOVA with Sidak's multiple comparisons tests. TCRdb mirrors the immuneACCESS table, restricted to in-frame sequences. Some clones are absent from its copies; in checked studies, under half trace to an unresolved V gene, and the reason for the others is unknown. Clonal size and the V and J genes are those of that table, whereas D and trimming came from the DNA. The sample yields about 140,000 clones; around nine tenths were counted once. The top ten clones comprise 1.5% to 2% of the sample.

As for this clone: Its antigen target is currently unknown. No base qualities exist here, and no much larger clone lies one base off it.

Paper-wide results and their limitations: Because no day 14 peak-response samples were available, repertoires were characterized only after the peak T cell response. Vaccine-associated CD4 TCRs spanned the whole spike protein, with dominant responses in regions 160-218 and 743-854. Reportedly, almost half of the unique spike-specific TCRs recognized epitopes lying outside the regions that are mutated in the B.1.351 and B.1.1.7 variants. Participants were mostly white British and included more females than males, and it was suggested by the authors that clonal diversity may have been underestimated. In the small 56-69-year group, the increase in depth fell short of significance, most likely because of low power. A significant rise in spike-specific TCR breadth and depth was observed after two AZD1222 doses relative to day 0 and relative to MenACWY recipients. Only five or six AZD1222 recipients were SARS-CoV-2 seropositive at baseline, limiting conclusions about previously exposed vaccinees.

This sample's time point label indicates: baseline before first vaccination. Vaccinee samples came from UK trials COV001 and COV002, including a single-blind randomized controlled phase 2/3 trial of AZD1222 (ChAdOx1 nCoV-19) in healthy adults. For TCRbeta chain sequencing, PBMC samples were collected from trial participants at day 0 and at day 28 after the second dose. The receptor was isolated from an adult in good health. The sequences come from peripheral blood, collected on day 0 of AZD1222 vaccination.

The CDR3 protein sequence reads: CASSPDGENTEAFF. The nucleotides read TGCGCCAGCAGCCCAGACGGGGAGAACACTGAAGCTTTCTTT. The chain joins TRBV4-1 to TRBJ1-1, with no confidently assigned D gene. V is pared back by 4 bases and J by 1 base, with 10 bases lying between the germline termini. CDR1 and CDR2 (MGHRA, YSYEKL) derive from the germline V gene. The CDR3 measures 14 amino acids from cysteine to phenylalanine. The only DNA kept is the CDR3, 42 bases in frame from the first base.